What follows are 27 T cell receptor beta chains derived from one specimen sequenced in a study of OX40 agonist ivuxolimab in advanced cancers. Measured with immunoSEQ multiplex PCR; TCRdb has only the in-frame clones, and not every one. The table lists tens of thousands of clones, 85% of them singletons, with approximately 3.6% in the top ten. The input for sequencing was CD4+ or CD8+ T cells sorted from blood, taken in a trial of the OX40 agonist ivuxolimab. These receptor sequences come from an adult with an advanced solid tumor such as melanoma, head and neck, liver or kidney cancer.

The chain recombines TRBV27 with TRBJ1-4; 9 positions agree with TRBD1. V shed 4 bases, J shed 7 bases, and the junction held 7 bases outside the gene matches. Per germline, CDR1 MNHEY and CDR2 SMNVEV (reference sequence). The length of the CDR3 is 15 residues. As DNA, the CDR3 is TGTGCCAGCAGTTCCCCCGGGACAGGGCTTGAAAAACTGTTTTTT. Amino acids: CASSSPGTGLEKLFF.

V gene TRBV7-9 combines with J gene TRBJ2-2, with 8 bases identical to TRBD1. The V segment lost 5 bases and the J segment 2 bases; nucleotides outside the gene matches: 13. The V gene's germline CDR1 is SEHNR and CDR2 FQNEAQ (reference sequence). This CDR3 spans 18 amino acids. The CDR3: CASSPSGVGTGNTGELFF. Here the CDR3 DNA reads TGTGCCAGCAGCCCCTCAGGGGTAGGGACAGGAAACACCGGGGAGCTGTTTTTT.

The chain combines TRBV28 with TRBJ2-6; D gene unclear. V was shortened by 2 bases and J by 4 bases, with 9 bases between the two germline ends. The CDR3 sequence is 15 residues long. The V gene's germline CDR1 is MDHEN and CDR2 SYDVKM. The CDR3 DNA reads TGTGCCAGCAGTTTACTTGGTGGGGGGGCCAACGTCCTGACTTTC. Protein product: CASSLLGGGANVLTF.

The chain is built from TRBV10-3 and TRBJ2-6, with D perhaps TRBD1 (5 bases). The CDR3 totals 18 residues. Deletions cut 0 bases from V and 2 bases from J, with 14 bases between. Looked up from germline, CDR1 is ENHRY and CDR2 is SYGVKD. The CDR3 coding sequence is TGTGCCATCAGTGAGTCGCAGGGTCTTTCTGCTGGGGCCAACGTCCTGACTTTC. It encodes CAISESQGLSAGANVLTF.

V gene TRBV11-2 combines with J gene TRBJ1-1; D remains unclear. Germline CDR1 reads SGHAT; CDR2 reads FQNNGV. The CDR3 contains 13 residues. V was cut by 5 bases and J by 1 base, with 8 bases left in between. The CDR3 loop is CASSREGNTEAFF. CDR3 nucleotides: TGTGCCAGCAGCCGCGAGGGGAACACTGAAGCTTTCTTT.

The V gene is TRBV28, the J gene TRBJ2-1; TRBD2 might be the D (6 bases). Trimming shortened V by 6 bases and J by 6 bases, and 18 bases separated the two germline ends. CDR1 and CDR2 from the germline V gene are MDHEN and SYDVKM. The CDR3 runs 15 residues. CDR3 DNA sequence: TGTGCCAGCAGCACGCCGGGACTGGGGAGCAATGAGCAGTTCTTC. As protein: CASSTPGLGSNEQFF. Supplemented by reference TRBV28 and TRBJ2-1, the full variable domain reads DVKVTQSSRYLVKRTGEKVFLECVQDMDHENMFWYRQDPGLGLRLIYFSYDVKMKEKGDIPEGYSVSREKKERFSLILESASTNQTSMYLCASSTPGLGSNEQFFGPGTRLTVL.

The chain couples TRBV29-1 to TRBJ2-2; 9 bases fit TRBD1. The CDR3 length is 13 residues. Trimming removed 7 bases from V and 4 bases from J; junction bases left unmatched: 4. CDR1 is SQVTM and CDR2 is ANQGSEA in the germline V gene. The CDR3, as DNA: TGCAGCGCACAGGGGGCTGGCACCGGGGAGCTGTTTTTT. Protein product: CSAQGAGTGELFF.

This clone was seen more than once but under ten times. The chain recombines TRBV28 with TRBJ1-2; no reliable D call. Germline V gene data show CDR1 as MDHEN and CDR2 as SYDVKM. V shed 5 bases and J shed 5 bases, with 9 bases lying between them. The CDR3 runs 12 residues. The CDR3 region is CASSPDGYGYTF. CDR3 coding DNA: TGTGCCAGCAGTCCGGACGGTTATGGCTACACCTTC.

Concerning this clone: The sample carries other DNA sequences with the same CDR3. This chain uses TRBV18 with TRBJ1-3; 7 nucleotides line up with TRBD1. Germline V gene data show CDR1 as KGHSH and CDR2 as LQKENI. Trimming removed 0 bases from V and 4 bases from J; junction bases left unmatched: 3. This CDR3 comprises 15 residues. CDR3 residues: CASSPPDRSGNTIYF. In DNA form, the CDR3 reads TGTGCCAGCTCACCACCGGACAGGTCAGGAAACACCATATATTTT.

This clone was counted only a few times. This chain connects TRBV5-4 to TRBJ2-3; 10 nucleotides agree with TRBD2. Germline loops: CDR1 SGHNT, CDR2 YYREEE (reference sequence). CDR3 length: 17 amino acids. The V gene end was trimmed by 4 bases and the J gene end by 0 bases; junction bases not matched to a gene: 8. CDR3 DNA sequence: TGTGCCAGCAGCACACTAGCGGGGATCCTTAGCACAGATACGCAGTATTTT. Encoded protein: CASSTLAGILSTDTQYF.

The chain employs TRBV6-5 and TRBJ2-7; D may be TRBD1 or TRBD2 (6 bases each). Trimming took off 2 bases at V and 7 bases at J, with 18 bases between the two ends. CDR3 size: 15 residues. Germline CDR1 and CDR2: MNHEY and SVGAGI. The CDR3 loop is CASSYVGRGAGEQYF. The CDR3 DNA is TGTGCCAGCAGTTACGTAGGAAGGGGGGCGGGAGAGCAGTACTTC.

This chain joins TRBV4-1 and TRBJ2-2; 9 nucleotides line up with TRBD2. CDR3 size: 17 residues. The V gene end was trimmed by 0 bases and the J gene end by 4 bases; junction bases not matched to a gene: 6. Germline loops: CDR1 MGHRA, CDR2 YSYEKL. The CDR3 reads CASSQDPPLAGTGELFF. CDR3 nucleotide sequence: TGCGCCAGCAGCCAAGATCCCCCACTAGCGGGCACCGGGGAGCTGTTTTTT.

This clone was detected once. V gene TRBV2 combines with J gene TRBJ2-3; 16 positions agree with TRBD2. The V and J ends lost 10 bases and 0 bases, in that order; junction bases with no gene match: 7. Per the germline V gene, CDR1 is SNHLY and CDR2 is FYNNEI. The CDR3 is made up of 17 amino acids. Written as DNA, the CDR3 is TGTGCCATCCCCGGGACTAGCGGGGGGGTTAGCACAGATACGCAGTATTTT. Translating it yields CAIPGTSGGVSTDTQYF.

This sequence joins TRBV29-1 and TRBJ1-1; unclear D gene. The CDR3 loop spans 13 amino acids. Germline values: CDR1 SQVTM, CDR2 ANQGSEA. The V end was cut by 0 bases, the J end by 2 bases, with 7 bases between. DNA for the CDR3: TGCAGCGTTGAAGAGGCAGCTAACACTGAAGCTTTCTTT. Translating gives CSVEEAANTEAFF.

The V and J genes are TRBV28 and TRBJ1-1; tentative D call: TRBD1 (5 bases). This CDR3 spans 14 amino acids. Trimming took 9 bases from V and 3 from J, leaving 17 bases between them. CDR1 and CDR2 from the germline V gene are MDHEN and SYDVKM. The CDR3 DNA is TGTGCCAGTTCGGGGGTCGGGTGGGACACTGAAGCTTTCTTT. Its protein is CASSGVGWDTEAFF.

The chain recombines TRBV30 with TRBJ1-3; D gene ambiguous. Trimming pared 3 bases from V and 1 base from J, leaving 4 bases between. The CDR3 is made up of 12 amino acids. Germline V gene sequence: CDR1 GTSNPN, CDR2 SVGIG (reference sequence). The CDR3 sequence: CAWRGSGNTIYF. The DNA of the CDR3 is TGTGCCTGGAGGGGATCTGGAAACACCATATATTTT.

The chain is built from TRBV28 and TRBJ2-2, with D possibly called TRBD1 or TRBD2 (6 bases each). From germline, CDR1 is MDHEN and CDR2 SYDVKM. V was trimmed by 5 bases and J by 5 bases, leaving 18 bases between them. The CDR3 consists of 16 residues. The CDR3 DNA reads TGTGCCAGCAGTGGGTACTTTCGGGGGCGTACCGGGGAGCTGTTTTTT. Translation gives CASSGYFRGRTGELFF.

This rearrangement joins TRBV7-9 to TRBJ2-7; no clear D gene. This CDR3 has 12 residues. Germline lookup yields CDR1 SEHNR and CDR2 FQNEAQ (reference sequence). Trimming removed 7 bases at V and 0 bases at J, with 7 bases between. This CDR3 is CASKGASYEQYF. DNA of the CDR3: TGTGCCAGCAAAGGAGCCTCCTACGAGCAGTACTTC.

This chain connects TRBV5-6 to TRBJ1-4, with D tentatively TRBD1 (5 bases). The CDR3 is 14 amino acids. CDR1 SGHDT and CDR2 YYEEEE come from the germline V gene. Trimming removed 2 bases at V and 6 bases at J, with 11 bases between. The CDR3 here is CASSFRDGYEKLFF. Here the CDR3 DNA reads TGTGCCAGCAGCTTTCGGGACGGGTATGAAAAACTGTTTTTT.

The chain recombines TRBV4-1 with TRBJ2-3; D remains ambiguous. The CDR3 consists of 14 residues. CDR1 and CDR2 from the germline V gene are MGHRA and YSYEKL. V lost 1 base to trimming and J lost 4 bases, with 9 bases between them. This CDR3 is CASSQVSLADTQYF. The DNA for the CDR3 is TGCGCCAGCAGCCAAGTGTCCCTCGCAGATACGCAGTATTTT.

The genes are TRBV4-2 and TRBJ1-2, with D uncertain. Germline CDR1 and CDR2: LGHNA and YNFKEQ. The CDR3 sequence is 13 residues long. V was pared by 0 bases and J by 5 bases, with 7 bases between. CDR3 DNA sequence: TGTGCCAGCAGCCAAGACAGAAGATATGGCTACACCTTC. Protein sequence: CASSQDRRYGYTF.

The CDR3 DNA sequence: TGTGCCAGCAGTTTTGAACCTAACTATGGCTACACCTTC. The encoded protein is CASSFEPNYGYTF. This rearrangement joins TRBV28 to TRBJ1-2; the D is unclear. CDR1 and CDR2 from the germline V gene are MDHEN and SYDVKM. The CDR3 runs to 13 residues. The ends were cut back, 3 bases at V and 0 bases at J, with 5 bases in the middle.

The chain combines TRBV5-1 with TRBJ1-5; 7 bases line up with TRBD1. Trimming took 1 base from V and 2 from J; bases not matched to a gene: 0. Germline CDR1 is SGHRS and CDR2 is YFSETQ. This CDR3 has 14 residues. CDR3 loop: CASSLTGGNQPQHF. CDR3 DNA sequence: TGCGCCAGCAGCTTGACAGGGGGCAATCAGCCCCAGCATTTT.

V gene TRBV2 combines with J gene TRBJ2-7; a possible D gene is TRBD1 (5 bases). This CDR3 is 11 amino acids long. Germline V CDR1 and CDR2: SNHLY, FYNNEI. The V end was cut by 8 bases, the J end by 4 bases, with 9 bases between. The CDR3 region is CASGQGYEQYF. CDR3 DNA sequence: TGTGCCAGCGGGCAGGGTTACGAGCAGTACTTC.

In this sample, this clone turned up once. V usage is TRBV30 and J usage is TRBJ2-7; D not certain. This CDR3 comprises 11 residues. The germline gives CDR1 GTSNPN, CDR2 SVGIG (reference sequence). With 1 base removed from V and 6 bases from J, the gap between germline ends came to 7 bases. For the CDR3, the DNA is TGTGCCTGGAGTGGGGTAAGCGAGCAGTACTTC. Its translation is CAWSGVSEQYF. Filled out from reference TRBV30 and TRBJ2-7, the complete variable domain reads SQTIHQWPATLVQPVGSPLSLECTVEGTSNPNLYWYRQAAGRGLQLLFYSVGIGQISSEVPQNLSASRPQDRQFILSSKKLLLSDSGFYLCAWSGVSEQYFGPGTRLTVT.

The chain has TRBV18 and TRBJ2-1; D gene ambiguous. The germline gives CDR1 KGHSH, CDR2 LQKENI. V was pared by 2 bases and J by 0 bases, with 5 bases between. CDR3 size: 14 residues. This CDR3 reads CASSPNLSYNEQFF. CDR3 coding DNA: TGTGCCAGCTCACCAAACCTCTCCTACAATGAGCAGTTCTTC.

The chain employs TRBV6-5 and TRBJ1-1, with 8 bases fitting TRBD1. The CDR3 is made up of 13 amino acids. With 6 bases clipped from V and 5 bases from J, the junction kept 5 bases outside the gene matches. CDR1 is MNHEY and CDR2 is SVGAGI in the germline V gene. The CDR3 loop is CASRGTGRTEAFF. CDR3 bases: TGTGCCAGCAGGGGGACAGGACGGACTGAAGCTTTCTTT.